Below are 18 T cell receptor beta chains sequenced from a single sample in a study of PD-L1 blockade in urothelial cancer. Sequencing used immunoSEQ multiplex PCR; TCRdb keeps in-frame clones, though not all of them. The sample has some 54,000 clones, over 75% seen once; the top ten hold 5.8%. This material consisted of PBMCs, taken around atezolizumab (anti-PD-L1) treatment. The receptors derive from a man aged 35-49 years with urothelial cancer.

CDR3 protein: CAYGRARQPQHF. The CDR3 coding sequence is TGTGCCTATGGGAGGGCACGTCAGCCCCAGCATTTT. The chain links TRBV28 to TRBJ1-5; D is ambiguous. The CDR3 length is 12 residues. Germline CDR1 reads MDHEN; CDR2 reads SYDVKM. Trimming took 11 bases from V and 6 from J, leaving 14 bases between them.

The chain uses TRBV7-3 and TRBJ1-1; weak D call: TRBD1 (5 bases). V was cut by 3 bases and J by 2 bases, with 7 bases left in between. CDR3 length: 13 residues. CDR1 and CDR2 (germline): SGHTA, FQGTGA. The CDR3 DNA follows: TGTGCCAGCAGCTTCCAGGGTAACACTGAAGCTTTCTTT. Protein sequence: CASSFQGNTEAFF.

V gene TRBV7-2 combines with J gene TRBJ2-1; D perhaps matches TRBD2 (5 bases). There are 13 residues in the CDR3. Deletions cut 4 bases from V and 6 bases from J, with 10 bases between. Germline CDR1 is SGHTA and CDR2 is FQGNSA. The CDR3 sequence: CASSSLATNEQFF. The CDR3 DNA follows: TGTGCCAGCAGCTCCTTAGCGACCAATGAGCAGTTCTTC.

The CDR3 here is CASSLPGGGEAFF. CDR3 nucleotide sequence: TGTGCCAGCAGTTTGCCGGGGGGTGGTGAAGCTTTCTTT. The chain has TRBV28 and TRBJ1-1, with D possibly matching TRBD1 (5 bases). CDR1 MDHEN and CDR2 SYDVKM come from the germline V gene. CDR3 size: 13 residues. V gave up 3 bases and J gave up 7 bases, with 12 bases separating them. The variable domain in full, completed from reference TRBV28 and TRBJ1-1, reads DVKVTQSSRYLVKRTGEKVFLECVQDMDHENMFWYRQDPGLGLRLIYFSYDVKMKEKGDIPEGYSVSREKKERFSLILESASTNQTSMYLCASSLPGGGEAFFGQGTRLTVV.

The chain has TRBV7-9 and TRBJ2-1, with D perhaps matching TRBD2 (6 bases). V dropped 1 base and J dropped 8 bases, with 12 bases sitting between them. Per germline, CDR1 SEHNR and CDR2 FQNEAQ (reference sequence). The CDR3 extends over 14 amino acids. CDR3 nucleotides: TGTGCCAGCAGCTTAGTGTGGGGCGGGGATGAGCAGTTCTTC. Translation gives CASSLVWGGDEQFF.

This clone was seen once. V and J are TRBV28 and TRBJ2-5; D gene uncertain. Germline V gene lookup returns CDR1 MDHEN and CDR2 SYDVKM. This CDR3 region has 16 residues. The V gene lost 0 bases and the J gene lost 4 bases, with 15 bases spanning the gap. CDR3 residues: CASSLWAGSVVETQYF. The CDR3 nucleotides are TGTGCCAGCAGTTTATGGGCAGGATCGGTGGTAGAGACCCAGTACTTC.

CDR3 sequence reads: CSVERGGRDTQYF. CDR3 nucleotide sequence: TGCAGCGTTGAGCGGGGGGGCCGAGATACGCAGTATTTT. This chain joins TRBV29-1 and TRBJ2-3, with 9 bases identical to TRBD2. Germline V lookup: CDR1 SQVTM, CDR2 ANQGSEA. Unmatched junction bases numbered 3, after V lost 3 bases and J lost 5 bases. The CDR3 length is 13 residues.

The chain couples TRBV18 to TRBJ2-1; tentative D call: TRBD2 (6 bases). V was cut by 2 bases and J by 11 bases, with 19 bases left in between. CDR1 is KGHSH and CDR2 is LQKENI in the germline V gene. This CDR3 contains 15 residues. The CDR3, as DNA: TGTGCCAGCTCACCAACGATTAGCGGTGAGGGAAAGCAGTTCTTC. Amino acids: CASSPTISGEGKQFF.

The chain couples TRBV28 to TRBJ2-5; 9 nucleotides agree with TRBD1. The CDR3 extends over 13 amino acids. After removal of 9 bases from V and 5 bases from J, the junction contained 7 bases not matched to a gene. CDR1 MDHEN and CDR2 SYDVKM come from the germline V gene. The CDR3 DNA reads as TGTGCCAGTAAACAGGGGGCCGGGGAGACCCAGTACTTC. Translating gives CASKQGAGETQYF.

The chain employs TRBV6-6 and TRBJ2-7; D perhaps matches TRBD2 (5 bases). The CDR3 is made up of 12 amino acids. With 4 bases removed from V and 7 bases from J, the gap between germline ends came to 11 bases. Germline-derived CDR1 and CDR2 are MNHNY and SVGAGI (reference sequence). The CDR3 protein is CASSWATTEQYF. The CDR3 nucleotides are TGTGCCAGCAGTTGGGCGACTACTGAGCAGTACTTC.

The chain has TRBV7-3 and TRBJ1-1; D is perhaps TRBD1 (5 bases). With 5 bases removed from V and 3 bases from J, the gap between germline ends came to 10 bases. CDR1 and CDR2 (germline): SGHTA, FQGTGA. The CDR3 sequence is 13 residues long. The CDR3: CASSPGGDTEAFF. In nucleotides, the CDR3 is TGTGCCAGCAGCCCAGGAGGGGACACTGAAGCTTTCTTT.

The V gene is TRBV4-2, the J gene TRBJ1-1; no clear D. V gave up 1 base and J gave up 8 bases, with 14 bases separating them. In germline, CDR1 is LGHNA, CDR2 YNFKEQ. The CDR3 sequence is 14 residues long. CDR3: CASSQGRRSSEAFF. The CDR3 DNA follows: TGTGCCAGCAGCCAAGGACGGCGGAGCTCCGAAGCTTTCTTT.

The chain uses TRBV7-2 and TRBJ1-5; possible D gene TRBD1, 6 bases. Trimming stripped 5 bases from V and 6 bases from J, with 11 bases between. This CDR3 has 13 residues. In germline, CDR1 is SGHTA, CDR2 FQGNSA. The CDR3 region is CASSRGASQPQHF. The CDR3 region has the DNA TGTGCCAGCAGCCGGGGGGCAAGTCAGCCCCAGCATTTT.

This chain links TRBV19 with TRBJ1-5; TRBD1 matches 9 bases. Germline CDR1 and CDR2: LNHDA and SQIVND (reference sequence). The CDR3 has 17 residues. The trim removed 7 bases at V and 2 bases at J, leaving 12 bases unmatched. The CDR3 DNA is TGTGCCAGTAATACGGGGACAGGGCGATTCGGCAATCAGCCCCAGCATTTT. Amino acid sequence: CASNTGTGRFGNQPQHF.

This chain uses TRBV30 with TRBJ2-5, with 8 nucleotides matching TRBD2. The CDR3 spans 16 residues. Germline CDR1 and CDR2: GTSNPN and SVGIG (reference sequence). V shed 3 bases and J 2 bases; nucleotides not matched to a gene: 11. The CDR3 reads CAWRGRSGRSQETQYF. The CDR3 DNA reads as TGTGCCTGGAGAGGTCGGAGCGGGAGATCTCAAGAGACCCAGTACTTC.

This rearrangement joins TRBV18 to TRBJ1-2; D ambiguous. The ends were cut back, 8 bases at V and 4 bases at J, with 14 bases in the middle. The CDR3 is 13 residues long. From germline, CDR1 is KGHSH and CDR2 LQKENI. CDR3 protein: CASLTDTPYGYTF. For the CDR3, the DNA is TGTGCCAGCCTTACCGACACCCCCTATGGCTACACCTTC. The variable domain in full, with the rest retrieved from reference TRBV18 and TRBJ1-2, is NAGVMQNPRHLVRRRGQEARLRCSPMKGHSHVYWYRQLPEEGLKFMVYLQKENIIDESGMPKERFSAEFPKEGPSILRIQQVVRGDSAAYFCASLTDTPYGYTFGSGTRLTVV.

The chain is built from TRBV28 and TRBJ2-7; 9 bases are a match to TRBD1. Germline trimming cut 6 bases from V and 1 base from J; bases unmatched to any gene: 7. The germline gives CDR1 MDHEN, CDR2 SYDVKM. This CDR3 spans 15 amino acids. This chain's CDR3 is CASRPGTGPSYEQYF. The CDR3 DNA follows: TGTGCCAGCAGACCCGGGACAGGGCCTTCCTACGAGCAGTACTTC.

The chain employs TRBV7-8 and TRBJ1-5; TRBD1 aligns across 7 bases. CDR1 and CDR2 from the germline V gene are SGHVS and FQNEAQ. V lost 5 bases and J lost 4; bases outside the gene matches: 5. The CDR3 loop spans 14 amino acids. CDR3 loop: CASSVGQLNQPQHF. The CDR3 DNA reads TGTGCCAGCAGCGTGGGACAGTTGAATCAGCCCCAGCATTTT. Complete variable domain (other parts from reference TRBV7-8 and TRBJ1-5): GAGVSQSPRYKVAKRGQDVALRCDPISGHVSLFWYQQALGQGPEFLTYFQNEAQLDKSGLPSDRFFAERPEGSVSTLKIQRTQQEDSAVYLCASSVGQLNQPQHFGDGTRLSIL.